The 20 T cell receptor beta chains in this list originate from one sample, sequenced in a study of T-cell memory formation after mild COVID-19. A single record per CDR3 protein comes from TCRdb applying MiXCR to the 5' RACE reads. This table has 390,000 or so distinct CDR3 sequences, about 16% appearing once. The source material was PBMCs or a T cell subset sorted from them (not recorded which). These receptors all stem from a man aged 18 to 29 who had mild COVID-19 (a few samples of this study predate the infection). Cell type and time point are not known.

The chain combines TRBV4-1 with TRBJ1-2; D is uncertain. From germline, CDR1 is MGHRA and CDR2 YSYEKL. V lost 2 bases and J 10 bases, leaving 23 bases between the germline ends. CDR3 length: 16 amino acids. The CDR3 nucleotides are TGCGCCAGCAGCCAACGGAGTCGTGGCGGTAGGGAGGACTACACCTTC. It specifies CASSQRSRGGREDYTF.

This clonotype came up a few times. V and J are TRBV2 and TRBJ2-7; D is uncertain. There are 14 residues in the CDR3. Germline V gives CDR1 SNHLY, CDR2 FYNNEI. V was shortened by 8 bases and J by 0 bases, with 14 bases between the two germline ends. The CDR3 bases are TGTGCCAGCCTCTTTGAGTCGGGCTCCTACGAGCAGTACTTC. This codes for CASLFESGSYEQYF.

The J gene is TRBJ2-7, the V gene TRBV5-4; TRBD2 might be the D (5 bases). V was trimmed by 3 bases and J by 2 bases, leaving 15 bases between them. CDR1 is SGHNT and CDR2 is YYREEE in the germline V gene (reference sequence). CDR3 length equals 15 residues. CDR3 DNA sequence: TGTGCCAGCAGCTCCGCTAGCAGTCCCACCTACGAGCAGTACGTC. Translating it yields CASSSASSPTYEQYV.

J is TRBJ2-2 and V is TRBV5-6, with TRBD1 matching 8 bases. The germline V gene has CDR1 SGHDT and CDR2 YYEEEE. J was trimmed by 4 bases and V by 4 bases; bases with no gene match: 12. The CDR3 runs 17 residues. CDR3 DNA: TGTGCCAGCAGCCGAATCAAAGACAGGGGAATCACCGGGGAGCTGTTTTTT. Translating gives CASSRIKDRGITGELFF.

The chain joins TRBV10-2 to TRBJ1-6; D gene unclear. Germline assignment: CDR1 WSHSY and CDR2 SAAADI. V was shortened by 6 bases and J by 2 bases, with 8 bases between the two germline ends. This CDR3 has 14 amino acids. The CDR3 DNA reads TGCGCCAGCAGCCCAGCTACCTATAATTCACCCCTCCACTTT. Its translation: CASSPATYNSPLHF.

CDR3 DNA: TGTGCCAGCAGCGTAGAGCAGCTACCCACCGGGGAGACCCAGTACTTC. Protein: CASSVEQLPTGETQYF. V and J are TRBV9 and TRBJ2-5; D not resolved. Germline V gene data show CDR1 as SGDLS and CDR2 as YYNGEE. CDR3 length equals 16 residues. Trimming shortened V by 0 bases and J by 5 bases, and 17 bases separated the two germline ends.

The rearrangement joins TRBV7-8 to TRBJ2-7, with D perhaps TRBD1 (5 bases). Trimming removed 0 bases from V and 3 bases from J, with 18 bases in between. In germline, CDR1 is SGHVS, CDR2 FQNEAQ. This CDR3 is built from 17 residues. CDR3 nucleotide sequence: TGTGCCAGCAGCTTAGCCTTTGCAGGGTCGGTCGTCTACGAGCAGTACTTC. This encodes CASSLAFAGSVVYEQYF.

This clonotype was seen only a few times. The chain uses TRBV5-1 and TRBJ2-7; 8 bases are shared with TRBD1. Germline trimming cut 0 bases from V and 6 bases from J; bases unmatched to any gene: 5. This CDR3 contains 14 residues. Germline lookup yields CDR1 SGHRS and CDR2 YFSETQ. This CDR3 is CASSLGQGAFEQYF. CDR3 sequence (DNA): TGCGCCAGCAGCTTGGGCCAGGGGGCTTTCGAGCAGTACTTC.

In its sample, this clonotype was seen many times. The chain employs TRBV5-1 and TRBJ2-3; TRBD2 matches at 13 bases. The CDR3 loop spans 15 amino acids. The J segment lost 4 bases and the V segment lost 4 bases, leaving 3 bases of the junction unmatched. Germline V gives CDR1 SGHRS, CDR2 YFSETQ. The CDR3 DNA sequence: TGCGCCAGCAGCGGGGGACTAGCGGGATCAGATACGCAGTATTTT. Its translation is CASSGGLAGSDTQYF.

The chain links TRBV29-1 to TRBJ2-7; 9 bases align to TRBD1. This CDR3 spans 15 amino acids. Germline CDR1 SQVTM, CDR2 ANQGSEA. The CDR3 reads CSVEGIGQGIRSGRV. In DNA, the CDR3 is TGCAGCGTTGAAGGTATAGGACAGGGGATCCGCAGCGGTCGCGTC.

The genes are TRBV12-3 or TRBV12-4 and TRBJ2-1; 7 bases fit TRBD2. CDR3 length: 13 amino acids. Germline trimming cut 3 bases from V and 9 bases from J; bases unmatched to any gene: 5. The CDR3 loop is CASSFGGEGEQFF. The CDR3 DNA sequence: TGTGCCAGCAGTTTTGGGGGGGAGGGTGAGCAGTTCTTC.

The chain carries TRBV9 and TRBJ2-5; weak D call: TRBD2 (6 bases). The length of the CDR3 is 14 residues. Trimming left V 3 bases short and J 5 bases short, with 14 bases between. Germline lookup yields CDR1 SGDLS and CDR2 YYNGEE. In DNA form, the CDR3 reads TGTGCCAGCAGCGCTTGGGACTCGGCCGAGACCCAGTACTTC. The encoded protein is CASSAWDSAETQYF.

This clonotype was seen more than once but under ten times. The CDR3 nucleotides read TGTGCCAGCAGCAAAGGTACAGGGGGGAACAATCAGCCCCAGCATTTT. Protein product: CASSKGTGGNNQPQHF. This chain uses TRBV21-1 with TRBJ1-5; the table's D call, TRBD1, has no DNA check behind it. TRBV21-1 is marked as a pseudogene. The CDR3 sequence is 16 residues long.

V is TRBV12-3 or TRBV12-4 and J is TRBJ2-2; no firm D call. CDR3 length: 14 amino acids. V dropped 3 bases and J dropped 6 bases, with 11 bases sitting between them. The CDR3 nucleotides are TGTGCCAGCAGTTTCCGTCGTCTGGCCGGGGAGCTGTTTTTT. It translates to CASSFRRLAGELFF.

This clonotype was picked up a small number of times. The J gene is TRBJ1-2, the V gene TRBV7-9; the match to TRBD1 covers 9 bases. J lost 8 bases, V lost 5 bases, and 9 bases had no gene match. Per the germline V gene, CDR1 is SEHNR and CDR2 is FQNEAQ (reference sequence). CDR3 length equals 14 residues. The chain's CDR3 is CASSPRQGVKGYTF. In DNA, the CDR3 is TGTGCCAGCAGCCCCCGACAGGGGGTCAAGGGCTACACCTTC.

A few counts support this clonotype. The chain links TRBV29-1 to TRBJ2-6; D may be TRBD2 (6 bases). Between the trimmed V and J ends, which lost 6 bases and 0 bases, there was a span of 12 bases. The CDR3 covers 15 residues. Germline V lookup: CDR1 SQVTM, CDR2 ANQGSEA. CDR3 DNA sequence: TGCAGCGTGCCGGGACTGGTCTCTGGGGCCAACGTCCTGACTTTC. Amino acid sequence: CSVPGLVSGANVLTF. The full variable domain, its missing parts supplied by reference TRBV29-1 and TRBJ2-6, is SAVISQKPSRDICQRGTSLTIQCQVDSQVTMMFWYRQQPGQSLTLIATANQGSEATYESGFVIDKFPISRPNLTFSTLTVSNMSPEDSSIYLCSVPGLVSGANVLTFGAGSRLTVL.

This clonotype was picked up a small number of times. J is TRBJ2-3 and V is TRBV4-3; D remains ambiguous. Trimming took 0 bases from V and 2 from J, leaving 9 bases between them. The CDR3 is made up of 15 amino acids. Looked up from germline, CDR1 is LGHNA and CDR2 is YSLEER. The CDR3 sequence: CASSQDVRFTDTQYF. The DNA of the CDR3 is TGCGCCAGCAGCCAAGATGTTCGGTTCACAGATACGCAGTATTTT.

This rearrangement joins TRBV6-4 to TRBJ2-1; D could derive from TRBD1 or TRBD2 (6 bases each). CDR1 is MRHNA, CDR2 SNTAGT, per germline. The CDR3 covers 16 residues. The V end lost 0 bases, the J end lost 5 bases, and 14 bases lay between the germline ends. The CDR3 loop reads CASSDSVEGGDNEQFF. The DNA of the CDR3 is TGTGCCAGCAGTGACTCAGTGGAGGGGGGAGACAATGAGCAGTTCTTC.

The chain recombines TRBV11-2 with TRBJ1-1, with D possibly being TRBD1 (5 bases). The CDR3 contains 14 residues. Germline values: CDR1 SGHAT, CDR2 FQNNGV. V was shortened by 7 bases and J by 6 bases, with 18 bases between the two germline ends. The DNA of the CDR3 is TGTGCCAGCATCGACGGAGGGGAGTGGGCTGAAGCTTTCTTT. Its translation: CASIDGGEWAEAFF.

This clonotype has just a few counts. The chain uses TRBV10-3 and TRBJ1-3, with D unresolved. CDR3 length: 13 residues. V was shortened by 8 bases and J by 8 bases, with 16 bases between the two germline ends. The germline V gene encodes CDR1 ENHRY and CDR2 SYGVKD. The CDR3 loop is CAIGPAFMHTIYF. The CDR3 DNA reads as TGTGCCATCGGACCGGCCTTTATGCACACCATATATTTT.